Below, 12 T cell receptor beta chains from the same sample are listed, as sequenced in a study of a mutant IDH1 vaccine in newly diagnosed glioma. Time point defined: baseline, week 1 (first vaccination visit). Treatment noted: pre-vaccination baseline after standard-of-care therapy. The table came from immunoSEQ multiplex PCR; TCRdb's copy has only in-frame clones and leaves some out. The profile shows about 68,000 clones, 79% of them singletons. The input for sequencing was PBMCs, taken from a glioma patient treated with radiotherapy, temozolomide or both. These receptors all stem from a man in his forties or fifties with glioma.

The genes are TRBV5-4 and TRBJ2-2; the match to TRBD1 covers 7 bases. The V and J ends lost 3 bases and 0 bases, in that order; junction bases with no gene match: 5. The CDR3 contains 16 residues. Per the germline V gene, CDR1 is SGHNT and CDR2 is YYREEE (reference sequence). The CDR3 region has the DNA TGTGCCAGCAGCTGGGGACAGAACTCGAACACCGGGGAGCTGTTTTTT. Translation: CASSWGQNSNTGELFF. The full variable domain, rest sourced from reference TRBV5-4 and TRBJ2-2, is ETGVTQSPTHLIKTRGQQVTLRCSSQSGHNTVSWYQQALGQGPQFIFQYYREEENGRGNFPPRFSGLQFPNYSSELNVNALELDDSALYLCASSWGQNSNTGELFFGEGSRLTVL.

The gene calls are TRBV7-9 and TRBJ2-7; 10 bases are shared with TRBD2. The V gene end was trimmed by 5 bases and the J gene end by 1 base; junction bases not matched to a gene: 8. This CDR3 has 16 residues. CDR1 and CDR2 from the germline V gene are SEHNR and FQNEAQ (reference sequence). The CDR3 region is CASSPPSGGGSYEQYF. CDR3 nucleotide sequence: TGTGCCAGCAGCCCGCCCAGCGGGGGGGGGTCCTACGAGCAGTACTTC. Drawing the rest from reference TRBV7-9 and TRBJ2-7, the complete variable domain is DTGVSQNPRHKITKRGQNVTFRCDPISEHNRLYWYRQTLGQGPEFLTYFQNEAQLEKSRLLSDRFSAERPKGSFSTLEIQRTEQGDSAMYLCASSPPSGGGSYEQYFGPGTRLTVT.

As to this clone: A much bigger clone sits one base away, suggesting this may be a read error. Other DNA sequences in the same sample also yield this CDR3. V gene TRBV30 combines with J gene TRBJ1-5; tentative D call: TRBD1 (6 bases). The CDR3 length is 13 residues. Trimming shortened V by 3 bases and J by 4 bases, and 10 bases separated the two germline ends. From germline, CDR1 is GTSNPN and CDR2 SVGIG (reference sequence). The DNA of the CDR3 is TGTGCCTGGAGCCCCCAGGGGAATCAGCCCCAGCATTTT. Protein product: CAWSPQGNQPQHF.

The gene calls are TRBV10-3 and TRBJ2-1, with D possibly being TRBD1 or TRBD2 (5 bases each). Germline CDR1 reads ENHRY; CDR2 reads SYGVKD. This CDR3 has 12 residues. The V and J ends lost 10 bases and 4 bases respectively, with 11 bases between them. CDR3 coding DNA: TGTGCCACCCGGGACCATTACAATGAGCAGTTCTTC. This encodes CATRDHYNEQFF.

The rearrangement links TRBV6-6 to TRBJ2-5; 12 nucleotides agree with TRBD1. The CDR3 is 15 residues long. V lost 5 bases, J lost 5 bases, and 6 bases stayed unmatched. CDR1 and CDR2 from the germline V gene are MNHNY and SVGAGI (reference sequence). CDR3 DNA: TGTGCCAGCAGTCGTCCGGGACAGGGGGCTGAGACCCAGTACTTC. Translated, it gives CASSRPGQGAETQYF.

This chain connects TRBV5-1 to TRBJ2-7, with a weak D call TRBD1 (6 bases). V lost 5 bases, J lost 6 bases, and 18 bases lay in between. The CDR3 has 14 amino acids. Germline V gene sequence: CDR1 SGHRS, CDR2 YFSETQ. The CDR3 protein is CASSPGISGAEQYF. The DNA of the CDR3 is TGCGCCAGCAGTCCAGGGATTTCAGGGGCCGAGCAGTACTTC.

The V call is TRBV5-4, the J call TRBJ2-1, with TRBD2 as a possible D gene (6 bases). CDR3 length: 14 residues. Trimming pared 4 bases from V and 8 bases from J, leaving 16 bases between. Germline V gene data show CDR1 as SGHNT and CDR2 as YYREEE (reference sequence). CDR3 loop: CASSPGLRDDEQFF. Written as DNA, the CDR3 is TGTGCCAGCAGCCCGGGACTCCGCGATGATGAGCAGTTCTTC. Using reference TRBV5-4 and TRBJ2-1 for the parts outside the CDR3, the full variable domain is ETGVTQSPTHLIKTRGQQVTLRCSSQSGHNTVSWYQQALGQGPQFIFQYYREEENGRGNFPPRFSGLQFPNYSSELNVNALELDDSALYLCASSPGLRDDEQFFGPGTRLTVL.

The genes are TRBV6-5 and TRBJ2-3; possible D gene TRBD2, 6 bases. V was pared by 9 bases and J by 2 bases, with 18 bases between. CDR1 is MNHEY, CDR2 SVGAGI, per germline. This CDR3 is 15 amino acids long. CDR3 sequence reads: CASSGRPWPTDTQYF. DNA of the CDR3: TGTGCCAGTTCTGGGAGGCCCTGGCCCACAGATACGCAGTATTTT.

This clone has a handful of counts. The chain carries TRBV28 and TRBJ2-7; 8 bases line up with TRBD2. V lost 6 bases, J lost 0 bases, and 13 bases stayed unmatched. The CDR3 loop spans 17 amino acids. CDR1 and CDR2 from the germline V gene are MDHEN and SYDVKM. The CDR3 protein is CASSLGPRGAVSYEQYF. The DNA for the CDR3 is TGTGCCAGCAGCCTAGGACCGCGGGGGGCCGTCTCCTACGAGCAGTACTTC.

V gene TRBV10-2 combines with J gene TRBJ1-5; 9 positions agree with TRBD1. V was clipped by 1 base and J by 4 bases; unmatched bases: 2. The germline CDR1 and CDR2 sequences are WSHSY and SAAADI. There are 15 residues in the CDR3. The DNA of the CDR3 is TGCGCCAGCAGTGAGTTCGGACAGGGGAATCAGCCCCAGCATTTT. Its protein is CASSEFGQGNQPQHF.

The chain carries TRBV2 and TRBJ2-2; no clear D gene. CDR1 is SNHLY and CDR2 is FYNNEI in the germline V gene. The CDR3 consists of 16 residues. The ends were cut back, 4 bases at V and 2 bases at J, with 14 bases in the middle. This chain's CDR3 is CASSGVTGPNTGELFF. In nucleotides, the CDR3 is TGTGCCAGCAGTGGTGTGACGGGTCCAAACACCGGGGAGCTGTTTTTT.

In this sample, this clone is medium-sized (0.01 to 0.1%). CDR3 bases: TGTGCCAGCAGCATTAGCGGGAGGACCGGGGAGCTGTTTTTT. It codes for CASSISGRTGELFF. The chain recombines TRBV7-3 with TRBJ2-2, with 10 bases aligning to TRBD2. CDR1 and CDR2 (germline): SGHTA, FQGTGA. The ends lost 5 bases at V and 5 bases at J; junction bases unmatched: 2. CDR3 length: 14 amino acids. Combining the CDR3 with reference TRBV7-3 and TRBJ2-2 gives the whole variable domain GAGVSQTPSNKVTEKGKYVELRCDPISGHTALYWYRQSLGQGPEFLIYFQGTGAADDSGLPNDRFFAVRPEGSVSTLKIQRTERGDSAVYLCASSISGRTGELFFGEGSRLTVL.